The rows below give T cell receptor beta chains drawn from one sample of a study of cytomegalovirus exposure and HLA in healthy donors. Measured with immunoSEQ multiplex PCR; TCRdb has only the in-frame clones, and not every one. This sample's table has under 70,000 clones. The material sequenced was PBMCs. The receptors were gathered from a female donor in good health and CMV-seropositive. Both conserved end residues are trimmed from each CDR3.

V gene	J gene	CDR3 protein
TRBV6-5	TRBJ2-1	ASITGGRQF
TRBV28	TRBJ1-2	ASSLSNPDSYGYT
TRBV7-8	TRBJ2-7	ASSLRGEQY
TRBV6-1	TRBJ2-2	ASSEAGGSTGELF
TRBV6-5	TRBJ1-1	ASSYAVGETEAF
TRBV29-1	TRBJ2-5	SVTKRGLQETQY
TRBV2	TRBJ1-2	ASSEERENYGYT
TRBV7-6	TRBJ1-1	ASSLRQGVGMLLGTEAF
TRBV2	TRBJ1-5	ASSEARTSQPQH
TRBV7-9	TRBJ2-1	ASSARDFYNEQF
TRBV4-3	TRBJ2-7	ASSQDRGGLSGEQY
TRBV6-1	TRBJ1-3	ASSSQGAGNTIY
TRBV30	TRBJ1-4	AWSVGIAGGKLF
TRBV6-5	TRBJ1-2	ASSPRDSKYGYT
TRBV7-9	TRBJ1-2	ASSLQGGVGTRHGYT
TRBV7-3	TRBJ1-1	ASSFREGTEAF
TRBV5-1	TRBJ1-3	ASSKDISGNTIY
TRBV5-4	TRBJ2-3	ASSPTGGPTDTQY